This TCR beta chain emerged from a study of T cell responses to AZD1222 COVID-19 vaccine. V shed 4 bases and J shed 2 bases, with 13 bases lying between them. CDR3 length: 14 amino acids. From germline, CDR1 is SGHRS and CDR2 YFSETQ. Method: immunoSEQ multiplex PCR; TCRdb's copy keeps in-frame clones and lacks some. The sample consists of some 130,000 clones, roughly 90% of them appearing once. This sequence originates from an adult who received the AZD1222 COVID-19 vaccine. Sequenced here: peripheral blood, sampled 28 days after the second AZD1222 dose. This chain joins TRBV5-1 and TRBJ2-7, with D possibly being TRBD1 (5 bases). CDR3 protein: CASSIDWGPYEQYF. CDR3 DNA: TGCGCCAGCAGCATAGACTGGGGCCCCTACGAGCAGTACTTC.